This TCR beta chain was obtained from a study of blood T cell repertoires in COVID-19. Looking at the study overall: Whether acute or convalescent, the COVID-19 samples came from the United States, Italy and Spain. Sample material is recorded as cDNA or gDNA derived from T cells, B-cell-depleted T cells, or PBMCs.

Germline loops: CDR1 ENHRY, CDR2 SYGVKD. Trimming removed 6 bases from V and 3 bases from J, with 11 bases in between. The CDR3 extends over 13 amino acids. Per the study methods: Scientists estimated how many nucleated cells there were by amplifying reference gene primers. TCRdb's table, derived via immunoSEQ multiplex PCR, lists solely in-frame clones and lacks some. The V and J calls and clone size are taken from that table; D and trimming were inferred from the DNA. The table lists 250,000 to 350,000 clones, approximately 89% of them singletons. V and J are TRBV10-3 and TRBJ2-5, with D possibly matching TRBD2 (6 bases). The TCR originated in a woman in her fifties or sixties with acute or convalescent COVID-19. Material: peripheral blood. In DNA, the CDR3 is TGTGCCATCAGGGCCCCGGGGGAAGAGACCCAGTACTTC. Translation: CAIRAPGEETQYF.